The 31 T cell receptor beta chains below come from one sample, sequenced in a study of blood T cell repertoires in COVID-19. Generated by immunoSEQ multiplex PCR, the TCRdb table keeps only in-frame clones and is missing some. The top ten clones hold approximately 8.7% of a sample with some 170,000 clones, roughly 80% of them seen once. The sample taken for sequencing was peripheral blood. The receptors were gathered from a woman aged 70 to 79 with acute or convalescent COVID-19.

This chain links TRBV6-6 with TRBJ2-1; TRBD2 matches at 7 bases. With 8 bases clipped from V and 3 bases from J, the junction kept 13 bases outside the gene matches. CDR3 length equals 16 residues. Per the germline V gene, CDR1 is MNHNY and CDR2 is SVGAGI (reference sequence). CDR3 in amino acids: CASGSLGGGNYNEQFF. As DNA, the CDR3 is TGTGCCAGCGGCTCTCTCGGCGGGGGTAACTACAATGAGCAGTTCTTC.

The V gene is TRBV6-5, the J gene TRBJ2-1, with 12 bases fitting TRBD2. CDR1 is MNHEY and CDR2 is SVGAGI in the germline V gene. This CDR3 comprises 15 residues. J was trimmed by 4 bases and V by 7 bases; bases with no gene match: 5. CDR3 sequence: CASTLAGGPYNEQFF. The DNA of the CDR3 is TGTGCCAGCACTCTAGCGGGAGGGCCGTACAATGAGCAGTTCTTC.

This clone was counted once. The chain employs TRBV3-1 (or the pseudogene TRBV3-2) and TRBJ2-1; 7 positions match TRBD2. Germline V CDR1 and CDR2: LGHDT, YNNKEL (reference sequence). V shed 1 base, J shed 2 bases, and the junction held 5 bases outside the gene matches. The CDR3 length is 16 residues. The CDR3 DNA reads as TGTGCCAGCAGCCAAGGTGGGCGGGGGACCTACAATGAGCAGTTCTTC. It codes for CASSQGGRGTYNEQFF.

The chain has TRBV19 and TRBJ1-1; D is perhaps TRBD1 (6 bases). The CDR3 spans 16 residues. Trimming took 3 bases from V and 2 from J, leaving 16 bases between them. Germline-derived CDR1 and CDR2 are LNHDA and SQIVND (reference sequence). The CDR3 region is CASSIGGVISNTEAFF. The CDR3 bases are TGTGCCAGTAGTATTGGGGGCGTAATAAGTAACACTGAAGCTTTCTTT.

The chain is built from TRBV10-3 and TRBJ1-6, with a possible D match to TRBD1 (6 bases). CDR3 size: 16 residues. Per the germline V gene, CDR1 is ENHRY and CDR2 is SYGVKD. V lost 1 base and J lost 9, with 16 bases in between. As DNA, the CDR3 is TGTGCCATCAGTGAGTGGTCAGGGGCTTGGGTTTCACCCCTCCACTTT. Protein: CAISEWSGAWVSPLHF.

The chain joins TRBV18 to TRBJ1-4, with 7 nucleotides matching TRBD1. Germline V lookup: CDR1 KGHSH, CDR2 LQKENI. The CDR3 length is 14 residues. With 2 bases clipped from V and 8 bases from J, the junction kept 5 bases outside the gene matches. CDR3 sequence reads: CASSPTGASEKLFF. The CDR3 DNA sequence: TGTGCCAGCTCACCAACAGGGGCTAGCGAAAAACTGTTTTTT.

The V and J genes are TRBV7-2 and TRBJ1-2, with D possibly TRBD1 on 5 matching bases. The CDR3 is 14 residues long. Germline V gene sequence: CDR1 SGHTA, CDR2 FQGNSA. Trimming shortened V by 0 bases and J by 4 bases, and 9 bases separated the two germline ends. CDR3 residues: CASSLAYTGYGYTF. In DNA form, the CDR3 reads TGTGCCAGCAGCTTAGCGTATACAGGCTATGGCTACACCTTC.

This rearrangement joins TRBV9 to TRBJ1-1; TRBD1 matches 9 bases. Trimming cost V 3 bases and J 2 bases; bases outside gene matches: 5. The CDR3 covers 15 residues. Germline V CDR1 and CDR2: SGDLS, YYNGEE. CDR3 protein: CASSAWDRENTEAFF. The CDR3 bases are TGTGCCAGCAGCGCTTGGGACAGGGAAAACACTGAAGCTTTCTTT.

DNA of the CDR3: TGTGCCAGCAGCTTCGACAGGGCAATCTATAATTCACCCCTCCACTTT. Translating gives CASSFDRAIYNSPLHF. The chain is built from TRBV7-2 and TRBJ1-6; 7 bases agree with TRBD1. Germline assignment: CDR1 SGHTA and CDR2 FQGNSA. CDR3 size: 16 residues. J lost 3 bases, V lost 3 bases, and 5 bases had no gene match.

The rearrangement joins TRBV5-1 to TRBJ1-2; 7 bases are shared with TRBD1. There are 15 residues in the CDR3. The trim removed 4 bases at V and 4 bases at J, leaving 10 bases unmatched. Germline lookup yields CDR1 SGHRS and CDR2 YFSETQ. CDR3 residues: CASSPGQAGGYGYTF. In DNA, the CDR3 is TGCGCCAGCAGCCCAGGACAGGCGGGAGGCTATGGCTACACCTTC.

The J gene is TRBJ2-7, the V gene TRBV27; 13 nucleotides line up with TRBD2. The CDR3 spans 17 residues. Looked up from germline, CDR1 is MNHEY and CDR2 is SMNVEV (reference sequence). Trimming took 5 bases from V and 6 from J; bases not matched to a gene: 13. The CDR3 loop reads CASSPRLAGGLVCEQYF. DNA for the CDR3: TGTGCCAGCAGTCCTCGACTAGCGGGGGGCCTTGTATGCGAGCAGTACTTC.

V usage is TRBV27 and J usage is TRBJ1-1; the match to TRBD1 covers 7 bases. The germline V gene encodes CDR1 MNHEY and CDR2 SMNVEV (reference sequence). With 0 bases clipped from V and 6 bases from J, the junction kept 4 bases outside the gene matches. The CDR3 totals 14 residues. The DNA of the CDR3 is TGTGCCAGCAGTTTATCGATGGGACAGTCTGAAGCTTTCTTT. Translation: CASSLSMGQSEAFF.

For the CDR3, the DNA is TGTGCCAGCCACACCTACGGAGGGTCTTCACCCCTCCACTTT. It is translated as CASHTYGGSSPLHF. The chain is built from TRBV2 and TRBJ1-6; D ambiguous. CDR1 is SNHLY, CDR2 FYNNEI, per germline. This CDR3 contains 14 residues. The germline V and J ends were trimmed by 8 bases and 9 bases, with 17 bases remaining between them. The full variable domain, with the rest looked up from reference TRBV2 and TRBJ1-6, is EPEVTQTPSHQVTQMGQEVILRCVPISNHLYFYWYRQILGQKVEFLVSFYNNEISEKSEIFDDQFSVERPDGSNFTLKIRSTKLEDSAMYFCASHTYGGSSPLHFGNGTRLTVT.

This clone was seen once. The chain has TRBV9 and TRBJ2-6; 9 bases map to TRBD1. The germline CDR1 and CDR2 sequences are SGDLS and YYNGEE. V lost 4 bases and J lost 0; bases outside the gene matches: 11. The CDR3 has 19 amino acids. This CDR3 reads CASSPMGTGTASGANVLTF. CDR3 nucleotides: TGTGCCAGCAGCCCCATGGGGACAGGGACAGCCTCTGGGGCCAACGTCCTGACTTTC.

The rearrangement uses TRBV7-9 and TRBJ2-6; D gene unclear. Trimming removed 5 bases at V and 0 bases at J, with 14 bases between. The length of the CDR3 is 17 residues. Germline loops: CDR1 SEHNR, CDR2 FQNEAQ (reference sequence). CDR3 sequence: CASSPAGFNSGANVLTF. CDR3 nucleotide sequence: TGTGCCAGCAGCCCGGCCGGGTTCAACTCTGGGGCCAACGTCCTGACTTTC.

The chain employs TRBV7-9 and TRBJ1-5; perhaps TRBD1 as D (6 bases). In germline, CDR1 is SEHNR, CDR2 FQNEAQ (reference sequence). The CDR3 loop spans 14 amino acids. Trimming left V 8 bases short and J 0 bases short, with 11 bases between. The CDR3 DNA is TGTGCCAGCCAGGGACATAATAGCAATCAGCCCCAGCATTTT. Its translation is CASQGHNSNQPQHF.

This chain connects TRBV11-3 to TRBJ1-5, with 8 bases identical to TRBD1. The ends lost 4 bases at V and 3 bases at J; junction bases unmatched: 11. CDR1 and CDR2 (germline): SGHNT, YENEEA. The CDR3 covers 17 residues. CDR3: CASSSTPLGQANQPQHF. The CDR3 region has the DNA TGTGCCAGCAGCTCAACTCCCCTGGGACAGGCCAATCAGCCCCAGCATTTT.

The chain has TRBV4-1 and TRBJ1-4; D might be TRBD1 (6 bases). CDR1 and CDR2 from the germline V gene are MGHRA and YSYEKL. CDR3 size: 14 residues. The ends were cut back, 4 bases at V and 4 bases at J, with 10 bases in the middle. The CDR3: CASSRTVNNEKLFF. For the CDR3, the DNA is TGCGCCAGCAGCCGGACAGTAAATAATGAAAAACTGTTTTTT.

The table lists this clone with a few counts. The CDR3 protein is CASSYQASTGNTEAFF. The CDR3 nucleotides are TGTGCCAGCAGTTACCAAGCCTCGACAGGGAACACTGAAGCTTTCTTT. V usage is TRBV6-2 or TRBV6-3 and J usage is TRBJ1-1; D may be TRBD1 (6 bases). Germline V gene lookup returns CDR1 MNHEY and CDR2 SVGEGT. This CDR3 has 16 residues. V was trimmed by 2 bases and J by 1 base, leaving 14 bases between them.

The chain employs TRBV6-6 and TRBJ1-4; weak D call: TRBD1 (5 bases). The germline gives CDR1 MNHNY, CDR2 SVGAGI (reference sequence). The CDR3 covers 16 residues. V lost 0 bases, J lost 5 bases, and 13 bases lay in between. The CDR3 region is CASSYSIQGGNEKLFF. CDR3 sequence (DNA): TGTGCCAGCAGTTACTCAATCCAGGGTGGGAATGAAAAACTGTTTTTT.

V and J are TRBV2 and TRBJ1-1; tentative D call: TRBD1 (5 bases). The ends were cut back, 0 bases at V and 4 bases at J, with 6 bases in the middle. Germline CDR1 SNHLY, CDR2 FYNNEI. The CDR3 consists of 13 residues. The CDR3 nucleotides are TGTGCCAGCAGTGAAGCACAGGTCACTGAAGCTTTCTTT. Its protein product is CASSEAQVTEAFF. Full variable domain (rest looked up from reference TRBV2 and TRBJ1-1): EPEVTQTPSHQVTQMGQEVILRCVPISNHLYFYWYRQILGQKVEFLVSFYNNEISEKSEIFDDQFSVERPDGSNFTLKIRSTKLEDSAMYFCASSEAQVTEAFFGQGTRLTVV.

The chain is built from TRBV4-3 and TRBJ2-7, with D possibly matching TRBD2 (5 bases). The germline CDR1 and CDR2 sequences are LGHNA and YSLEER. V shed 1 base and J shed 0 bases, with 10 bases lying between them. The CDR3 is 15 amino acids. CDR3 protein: CASSQGTSSSYEQYF. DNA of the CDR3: TGCGCCAGCAGCCAAGGGACTTCAAGCTCCTACGAGCAGTACTTC.

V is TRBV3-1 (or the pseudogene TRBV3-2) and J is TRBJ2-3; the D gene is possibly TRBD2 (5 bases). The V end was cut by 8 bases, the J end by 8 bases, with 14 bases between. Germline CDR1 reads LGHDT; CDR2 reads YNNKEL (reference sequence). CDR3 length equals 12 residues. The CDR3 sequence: CASGGEISTQYF. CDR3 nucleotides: TGTGCCAGCGGTGGGGAGATATCTACGCAGTATTTT.

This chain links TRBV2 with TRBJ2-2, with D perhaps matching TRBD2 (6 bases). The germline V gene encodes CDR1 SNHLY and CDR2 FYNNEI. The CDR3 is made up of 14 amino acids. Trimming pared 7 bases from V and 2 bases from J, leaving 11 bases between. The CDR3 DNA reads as TGTGCCAGCAACCCCGGGACTAACACCGGGGAGCTGTTTTTT. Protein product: CASNPGTNTGELFF.

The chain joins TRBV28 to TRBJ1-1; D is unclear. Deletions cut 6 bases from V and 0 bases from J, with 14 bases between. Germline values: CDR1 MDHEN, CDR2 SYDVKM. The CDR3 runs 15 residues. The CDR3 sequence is CASSQLRRMNTEAFF. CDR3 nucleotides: TGTGCCAGCAGCCAGTTACGGAGAATGAACACTGAAGCTTTCTTT.

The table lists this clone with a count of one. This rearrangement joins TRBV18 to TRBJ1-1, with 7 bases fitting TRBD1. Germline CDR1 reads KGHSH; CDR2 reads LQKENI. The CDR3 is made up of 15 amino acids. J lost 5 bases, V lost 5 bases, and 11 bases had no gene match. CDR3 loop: CASSSRTGDETEAFF. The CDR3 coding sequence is TGTGCCAGCTCATCTAGAACAGGGGACGAGACTGAAGCTTTCTTT.

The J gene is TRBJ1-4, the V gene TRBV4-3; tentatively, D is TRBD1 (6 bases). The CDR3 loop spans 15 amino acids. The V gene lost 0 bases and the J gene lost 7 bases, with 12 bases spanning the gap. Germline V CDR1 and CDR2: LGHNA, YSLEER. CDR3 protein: CASSQDVGAPEKLFF. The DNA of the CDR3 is TGCGCCAGCAGCCAAGATGTGGGGGCGCCTGAAAAACTGTTTTTT.

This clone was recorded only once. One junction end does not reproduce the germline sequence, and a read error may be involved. The CDR3 coding sequence is TGTGCCAGCAGGGGCTTCATGATGGGGACTAACGAAAAACTGTTTTTT. It specifies CASRGFMMGTNEKLFF. The chain couples TRBV2 to TRBJ1-4; D is perhaps TRBD1 (5 bases). Germline V gene data show CDR1 as SNHLY and CDR2 as FYNNEI. The CDR3 sequence is 16 residues long. The complete variable domain, with remaining parts taken from reference TRBV2 and TRBJ1-4, reads EPEVTQTPSHQVTQMGQEVILRCVPISNHLYFYWYRQILGQKVEFLVSFYNNEISEKSEIFDDQFSVERPDGSNFTLKIRSTKLEDSAMYFCASRGFMMGTNEKLFFGSGTQLSVL.

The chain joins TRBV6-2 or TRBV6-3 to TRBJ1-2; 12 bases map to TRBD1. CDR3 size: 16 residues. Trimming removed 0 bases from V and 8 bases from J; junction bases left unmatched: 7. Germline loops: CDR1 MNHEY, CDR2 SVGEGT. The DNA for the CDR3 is TGTGCCAGCAGTTACTCGACCGGGACAGGGGGCCGAGGCTACACCTTC. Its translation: CASSYSTGTGGRGYTF.

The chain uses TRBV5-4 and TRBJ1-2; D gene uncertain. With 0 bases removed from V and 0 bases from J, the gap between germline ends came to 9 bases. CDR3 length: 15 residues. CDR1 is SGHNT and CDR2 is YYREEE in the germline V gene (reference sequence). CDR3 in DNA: TGTGCCAGCAGCTTGGGGGCAGCTTCTAACTATGGCTACACCTTC. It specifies CASSLGAASNYGYTF. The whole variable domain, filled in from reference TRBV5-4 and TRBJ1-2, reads ETGVTQSPTHLIKTRGQQVTLRCSSQSGHNTVSWYQQALGQGPQFIFQYYREEENGRGNFPPRFSGLQFPNYSSELNVNALELDDSALYLCASSLGAASNYGYTFGSGTRLTVV.

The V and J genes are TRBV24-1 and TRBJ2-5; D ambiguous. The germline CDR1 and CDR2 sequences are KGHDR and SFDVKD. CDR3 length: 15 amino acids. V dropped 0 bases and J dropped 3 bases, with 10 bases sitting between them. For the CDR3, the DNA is TGTGCCACCAGTGATTTGAGTAGCCCGGAAGAGACCCAGTACTTC. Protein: CATSDLSSPEETQYF.